Listed below are T cell receptor beta chains from one sample, sequenced in a study of T cell repertoires in cytomegalovirus infection. These receptors have no identified antigens. TCRdb called the reads again in MiXCR, with one record for every CDR3 protein. Among hundreds of thousands of distinct CDR3 sequences listed, approximately 33% were seen once. Sequenced material: cultured CD8+ T cells from PBMCs, taken from culture after CMV antigen stimulation. These receptors were obtained from a human donor in good health (CMV status not recorded). Some clones in this sample may be carry-over from other donors' samples. The CDR3 runs from the conserved cysteine through the conserved F or W. Each record gives: D gene, V gene, clone size, CDR3 length, J gene, CDR3 DNA, CDR3 protein. The D gene is left open where the match is weak. Size tells how often a clone was seen (once, few, many) or the class of an expanded clone, and some rows leave it out.

TRBD1	TRBV10-3	-	15	TRBJ2-1	TGTGCCATCAGTGAAGGACAGGGAGGATACAATGAGCAGTTCTTC	CAISEGQGGYNEQFF
TRBD2	TRBV11-2	many	18	TRBJ2-3	TGTGCCAGCAGCTTAGCCTTATTAGCGGGGGGTCGCACAGATACGCAGTATTTT	CASSLALLAGGRTDTQYF
-	TRBV12-3/TRBV12-4	-	13	TRBJ1-2	TGTGCCAGCAGCTACGGGACACATGATGGCTACACCTTC	CASSYGTHDGYTF
TRBD2	TRBV6-1	-	15	TRBJ2-5	TGTGCCAGCAGAGGCCGACTAGCGCTACAAGAGACCCAGTACTTC	CASRGRLALQETQYF
TRBD1	TRBV7-8	-	17	TRBJ1-3	TGCGCCAGCAGCTTATTAAGCGGGACAGAACCTGGAAACACCATATATTTT	CASSLLSGTEPGNTIYF
TRBD2	TRBV28	few	15	TRBJ2-1	TGTGCCAGCAGCCCGACTAGCGGGGGGGCCGGAGAGCAGTTCTTC	CASSPTSGGAGEQFF
TRBD2	TRBV12-5	few	11	TRBJ2-2	TGTGCTAGCGGGGGGGCCGGGGAGCTGTTTTTT	CASGGAGELFF
-	TRBV12-3/TRBV12-4	few	13	TRBJ2-2	TGTGCCAGCAGCACAGATAACACCGGGGAGCTGTTTTTT	CASSTDNTGELFF
TRBD1	TRBV7-9	-	15	TRBJ2-7	TGTGCCAGCAGCCGTGGACAGGGGCTTGACTACGAGCAGTACTTC	CASSRGQGLDYEQYF
TRBD1	TRBV6-1	-	17	TRBJ1-2	TGTGCCAGCAGTGGGATCCCCCGGACAGGGCCGATCTATGGCTACACCTTC	CASSGIPRTGPIYGYTF
TRBD1	TRBV27	few	13	TRBJ1-2	TGTGCCAGCAGTTCCCTGGGACAGGGCGGCTACACCTTC	CASSSLGQGGYTF
-	TRBV4-3	once	15	TRBJ2-1	TGCGCCAGCAGCCAAGATCGGGGGCTAGTAAATGAGCAGTTCTTC	CASSQDRGLVNEQFF
-	TRBV7-6	-	12	TRBJ2-3	TGTGCCAGCCTGCCCGTGGGAGATACGCAGTATTTT	CASLPVGDTQYF
TRBD2	TRBV4-2	once	18	TRBJ2-7	TGTGCCAGCAGCCCTATTGCGGGGGGCTCTGGAAGACCTTACGAGCAGTACTTC	CASSPIAGGSGRPYEQYF
-	TRBV19	-	13	TRBJ2-1	TGTGCCAGTAGTATGTTGGGGGGCAATGAGCAGTTCTTC	CASSMLGGNEQFF
TRBD1	TRBV19	-	15	TRBJ2-7	TGTGTCAGTAGTCACGGACAGGGATTTTCCTACGAGCAGTACTTC	CVSSHGQGFSYEQYF
-	TRBV5-6	-	13	TRBJ2-7	TGTGCCAGCAGCTTGGGGGCCAGGACCGAGCAGTACTTC	CASSLGARTEQYF
TRBD2	TRBV12-5	few	13	TRBJ2-7	TGTGCTAGTGGGCCACAGCTAGCGGGGGAGCAGTACTTC	CASGPQLAGEQYF
-	TRBV10-2	-	12	TRBJ1-1	TGCGCCAGCAGTCCAGAGTCCACTGAAGCTTTCTTT	CASSPESTEAFF
-	TRBV5-5	-	17	TRBJ1-3	TGTGCCAGCAGCCCCTTCTCGTCTACTTCCTCTGGAAACACCATATATTTT	CASSPFSSTSSGNTIYF
-	TRBV12-3/TRBV12-4	many	13	TRBJ1-1	TGTGCCAGCAGCTTAGAGGGTGGCACTGAAGCTTTCTTT	CASSLEGGTEAFF
-	TRBV4-1	few	16	TRBJ1-1	TGCGCCAGCAGCCAAGAAGGGCCTACACCCGGGGCTGAAGCTTTCTTT	CASSQEGPTPGAEAFF
TRBD2	TRBV7-6	few	12	TRBJ2-3	TGTGCCAGCAGCCGGACTAGCGGGGAAGAGAATTTT	CASSRTSGEENF
-	TRBV4-1	-	16	TRBJ1-4	TGCGCCAGCAGTCACCTTTCCGGGCCGGAGGCTGAAAAACTGTTTTTT	CASSHLSGPEAEKLFF
TRBD2	TRBV28	few	17	TRBJ2-3	TGTGCCAGCAGTTTCGGCGGGGCTAGCGGGGGCACAGATACGCAGTATTTT	CASSFGGASGGTDTQYF
-	TRBV5-5	-	14	TRBJ1-2	TGTGCCAGCAGCCGAGGACAGAAGAACTATGGCTACACCTTC	CASSRGQKNYGYTF
TRBD1	TRBV28	few	16	TRBJ2-3	TGTGCCAGCAGTTCTGGACAGGGTAGTAGCACAGATACGCAGTATTTT	CASSSGQGSSTDTQYF
-	TRBV12-3/TRBV12-4	-	11	TRBJ2-3	TGTGCCAGCAGTTTTGGGGGCGAAGGGTATTTT	CASSFGGEGYF
TRBD1	TRBV9	-	18	TRBJ1-3	TGTGCCAGCAGCGGTACAATAGGGGGGACAGTCCGAGGAAACACCATATATTTT	CASSGTIGGTVRGNTIYF
TRBD1	TRBV7-6	few	15	TRBJ2-7	TGTGCCAGCAGCTTAGAAAGGGGGCCAGCCTACGAGCAGTACTTC	CASSLERGPAYEQYF
-	TRBV15	-	12	TRBJ1-3	TGTGCCACCAGCAGAGAGGGAAACACCATATATTTT	CATSREGNTIYF
-	TRBV7-2	many	11	TRBJ1-1	TGTGCCAGCAGCCTAGGGGTGGGAGCTTTCTTT	CASSLGVGAFF
TRBD1	TRBV29-1	-	16	TRBJ2-1	TGCAGCGTCTCATCAATTAGACAGGGGCTCGGCAATGAGCAGTTCTTC	CSVSSIRQGLGNEQFF
-	TRBV7-9	-	14	TRBJ1-1	TGTGCCAGCAGCATCAAGGACACCAACACTGAAGCTTTCTTT	CASSIKDTNTEAFF
-	TRBV4-1	-	15	TRBJ2-7	TGCGCCAGCAGCCAAGTGGGCAGGGAAGACTACGAGCAGTACTTC	CASSQVGREDYEQYF
-	TRBV20-1	-	14	TRBJ1-1	TGCAGTGCTAGAGAAAACCAGGGGCCCACTGAAGCTTTCTTT	CSARENQGPTEAFF
TRBD1	TRBV28	-	14	TRBJ1-5	TGTGCCAGCAGGAATACAGGGGTCAATCAGCCCCAGCATTTT	CASRNTGVNQPQHF